The clone carrying this TCR beta chain was observed many times. TCR beta CDR3 regions were amplified from RNA transcripts. An initial RT-PCR round employing HTBI primers preceded a second-round multiplex PCR. Each CDR3 protein is one row after TCRdb ran MiXCR on the multiplex PCR reads. The table has about 420,000 distinct CDR3 sequences, approximately 21% seen once. Germline V lookup: CDR1 GTSNPN, CDR2 SVGIG (reference sequence). CDR3 length: 13 residues. Trimming shortened V by 2 bases and J by 5 bases, and 10 bases separated the two germline ends. The source of the sample is a study of Graves' ophthalmopathy and Graves' hyperthyroidism. Study summary: Samples of peripheral blood were obtained at initial diagnosis, prior to treatment of any kind.

Material for sequencing was peripheral blood. V is TRBV30 and J is TRBJ1-5; D is unresolved. This sequence was found in a woman younger than 30 with stable Graves' hyperthyroidism. The CDR3 sequence is CAWSFGPDQPQHF. In nucleotides, the CDR3 is TGTGCCTGGAGTTTTGGCCCTGATCAGCCCCAGCATTTT. Complete variable domain (other parts from reference TRBV30 and TRBJ1-5): SQTIHQWPATLVQPVGSPLSLECTVEGTSNPNLYWYRQAAGRGLQLLFYSVGIGQISSEVPQNLSASRPQDRQFILSSKKLLLSDSGFYLCAWSFGPDQPQHFGDGTRLSIL.